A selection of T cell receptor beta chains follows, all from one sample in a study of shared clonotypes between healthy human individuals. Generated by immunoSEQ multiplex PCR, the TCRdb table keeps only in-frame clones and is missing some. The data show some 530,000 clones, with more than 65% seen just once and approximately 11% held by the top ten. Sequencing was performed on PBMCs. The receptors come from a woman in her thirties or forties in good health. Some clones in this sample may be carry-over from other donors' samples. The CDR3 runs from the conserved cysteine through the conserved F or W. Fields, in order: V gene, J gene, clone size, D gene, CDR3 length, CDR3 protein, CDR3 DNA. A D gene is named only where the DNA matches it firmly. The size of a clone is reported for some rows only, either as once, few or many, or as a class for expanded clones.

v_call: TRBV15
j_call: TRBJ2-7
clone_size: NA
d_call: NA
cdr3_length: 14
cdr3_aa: CATSREGVSYEQYF
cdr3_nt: TGTGCCACCAGCAGAGAGGGGGTAAGCTACGAGCAGTACTTC

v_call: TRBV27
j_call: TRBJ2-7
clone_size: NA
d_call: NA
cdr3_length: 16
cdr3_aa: CASSLGAGKYPYEQYF
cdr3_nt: TGTGCCAGCAGTTTAGGGGCAGGGAAGTATCCCTACGAGCAGTACTTC

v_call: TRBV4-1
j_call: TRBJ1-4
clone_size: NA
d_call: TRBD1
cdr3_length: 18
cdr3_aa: CASSRLTGTGIANEKLFF
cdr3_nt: TGCGCCAGCAGCCGGCTGACCGGGACAGGGATCGCTAATGAAAAACTGTTTTTT

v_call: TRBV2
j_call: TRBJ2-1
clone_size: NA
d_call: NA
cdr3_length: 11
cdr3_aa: CASSEGNEQFF
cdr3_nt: TGTGCCAGCAGTGAAGGTAATGAGCAGTTCTTC

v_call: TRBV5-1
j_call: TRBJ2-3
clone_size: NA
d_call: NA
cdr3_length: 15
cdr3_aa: CASSLARQHTDTQYF
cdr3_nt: TGCGCCAGCAGCTTGGCGAGACAGCACACAGATACGCAGTATTTT

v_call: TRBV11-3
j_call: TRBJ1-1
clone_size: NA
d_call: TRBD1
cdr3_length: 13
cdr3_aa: CASSVRDRGTAFF
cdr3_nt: TGTGCCAGCAGCGTCCGGGACAGGGGAACGGCTTTCTTT

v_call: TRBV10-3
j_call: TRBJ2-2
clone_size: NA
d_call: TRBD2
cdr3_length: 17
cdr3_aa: CAISRAGGWSNTGELFF
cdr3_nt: TGTGCCATCAGCCGAGCGGGAGGATGGTCGAACACCGGGGAGCTGTTTTTT

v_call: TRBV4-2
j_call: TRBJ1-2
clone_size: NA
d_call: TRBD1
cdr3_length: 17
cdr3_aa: CASSQGGDRGKTYGYTF
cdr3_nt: TGTGCCAGCAGCCAAGGGGGAGACAGGGGAAAAACCTATGGCTACACCTTC

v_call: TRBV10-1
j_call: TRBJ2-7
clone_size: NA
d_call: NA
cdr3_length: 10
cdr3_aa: CASSERGEYF
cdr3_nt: TGCGCCAGCAGTGAGAGAGGGGAGTACTTC

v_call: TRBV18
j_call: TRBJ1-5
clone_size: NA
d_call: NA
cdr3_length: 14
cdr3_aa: CASSPGQGSGPQHF
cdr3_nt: TGTGCCAGCTCACCAGGTCAGGGTTCGGGGCCCCAGCATTTT

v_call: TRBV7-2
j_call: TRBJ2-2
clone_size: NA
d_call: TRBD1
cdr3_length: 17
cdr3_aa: CASSFSRQGENTGELFF
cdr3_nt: TGTGCCAGCAGCTTTAGTCGACAGGGGGAAAACACCGGGGAGCTGTTTTTT

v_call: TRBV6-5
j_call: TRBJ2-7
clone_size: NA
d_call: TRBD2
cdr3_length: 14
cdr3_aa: CASRNGLGSREQYF
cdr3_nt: TGTGCCAGCAGGAATGGACTAGGGAGTAGGGAGCAGTACTTC

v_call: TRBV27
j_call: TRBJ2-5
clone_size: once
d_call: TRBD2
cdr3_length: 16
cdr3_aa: CASSPNTGGGLLTQYF
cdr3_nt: TGTGCCAGCAGTCCAAACACGGGAGGGGGGCTTTTGACCCAGTACTTC

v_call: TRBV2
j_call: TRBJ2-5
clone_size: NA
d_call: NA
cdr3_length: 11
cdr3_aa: CASTTGETQYF
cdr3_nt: TGTGCCAGCACGACGGGGGAGACCCAGTACTTC

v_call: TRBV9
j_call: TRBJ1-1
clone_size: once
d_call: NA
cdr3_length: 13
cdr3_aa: CASSPPGTTEAFF
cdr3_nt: TGTGCCAGCAGCCCCCCCGGGACCACTGAAGCTTTCTTT

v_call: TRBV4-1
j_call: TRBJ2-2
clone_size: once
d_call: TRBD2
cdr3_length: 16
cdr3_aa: CASSQEITSEAGELFF
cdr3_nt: TGCGCCAGCAGCCAAGAGATCACTAGCGAGGCCGGGGAGCTGTTTTTT

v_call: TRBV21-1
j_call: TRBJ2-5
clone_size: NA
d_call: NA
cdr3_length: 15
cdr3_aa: CARWDRGSGGDTQYF
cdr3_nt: TGTGCCAGGTGGGACAGAGGGTCGGGAGGGGATACCCAGTACTTC

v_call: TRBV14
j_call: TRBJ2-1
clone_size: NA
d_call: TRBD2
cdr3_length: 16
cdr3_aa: CASSRTSGRYFNEQFF
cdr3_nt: TGTGCCAGCAGTCGGACTAGCGGGAGATATTTCAATGAGCAGTTCTTC

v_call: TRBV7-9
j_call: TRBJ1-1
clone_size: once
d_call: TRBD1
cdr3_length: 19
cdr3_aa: CASSIPLAPVTGVGTEAFF
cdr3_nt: TGTGCCAGCAGCATACCCCTAGCCCCCGTGACAGGGGTGGGCACTGAAGCTTTCTTT

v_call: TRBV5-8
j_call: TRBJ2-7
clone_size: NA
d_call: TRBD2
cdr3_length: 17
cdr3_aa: CASRDRNRGLAGDEQYF
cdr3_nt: TGTGCCAGCAGAGACCGCAACCGGGGACTAGCGGGAGACGAGCAGTACTTC

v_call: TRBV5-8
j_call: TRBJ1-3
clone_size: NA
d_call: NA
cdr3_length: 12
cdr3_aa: CASSLGGNTIYF
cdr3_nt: TGTGCCAGCAGCTTGGGAGGAAACACCATATATTTT

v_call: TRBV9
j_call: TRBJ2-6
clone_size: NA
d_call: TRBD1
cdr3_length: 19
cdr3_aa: CASSPRGQGIRSGANVLTF
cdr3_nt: TGTGCCAGCAGCCCCCGGGGACAGGGAATACGCTCTGGGGCCAACGTCCTGACTTTC

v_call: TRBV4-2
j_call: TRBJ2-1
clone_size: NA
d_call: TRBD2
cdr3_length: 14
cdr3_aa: CASSRESSGVEQFF
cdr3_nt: TGTGCCAGCAGCCGCGAGTCTAGCGGGGTGGAGCAGTTCTTC

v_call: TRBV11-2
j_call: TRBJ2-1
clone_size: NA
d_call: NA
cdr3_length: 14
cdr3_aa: CASSPARGANEQFF
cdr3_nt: TGTGCCAGCAGCCCCGCGCGTGGGGCTAATGAGCAGTTCTTC

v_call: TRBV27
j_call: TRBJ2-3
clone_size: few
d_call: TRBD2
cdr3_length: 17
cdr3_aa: CASVFSGRGASTDTQYF
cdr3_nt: TGTGCCAGCGTATTTAGCGGGAGGGGGGCTAGCACAGATACGCAGTATTTT

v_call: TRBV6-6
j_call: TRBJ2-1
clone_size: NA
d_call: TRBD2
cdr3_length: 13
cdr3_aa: CASRAGGPDEQFF
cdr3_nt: TGTGCCAGCAGAGCGGGAGGGCCTGATGAGCAGTTCTTC

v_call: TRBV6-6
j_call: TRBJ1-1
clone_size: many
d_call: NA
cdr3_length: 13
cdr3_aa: CASSGTGRTEAFF
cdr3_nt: TGTGCCAGCAGTGGGACGGGGCGCACTGAAGCTTTCTTT

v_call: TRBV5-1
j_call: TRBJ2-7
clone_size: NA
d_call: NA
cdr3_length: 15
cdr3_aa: CASSLGGQSPYEQYF
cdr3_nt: TGCGCCAGCAGCTTGGGCGGACAGTCGCCCTACGAGCAGTACTTC

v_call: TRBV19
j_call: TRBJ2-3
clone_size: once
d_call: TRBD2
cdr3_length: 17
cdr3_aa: CASSTDLAGVQGDTQYF
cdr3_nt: TGTGCCAGTAGTACCGACCTAGCGGGAGTGCAGGGAGATACGCAGTATTTT

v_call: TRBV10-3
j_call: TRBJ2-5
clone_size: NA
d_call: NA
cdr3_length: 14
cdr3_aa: CAINGAGTEETQYF
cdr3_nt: TGTGCCATCAACGGAGCTGGGACCGAAGAGACCCAGTACTTC

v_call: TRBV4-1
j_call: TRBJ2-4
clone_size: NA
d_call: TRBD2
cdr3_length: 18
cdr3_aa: CASSQASAGGFSVGDQYF
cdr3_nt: TGCGCCAGCAGCCAAGCTTCAGCGGGAGGATTCTCTGTTGGGGATCAGTACTTC

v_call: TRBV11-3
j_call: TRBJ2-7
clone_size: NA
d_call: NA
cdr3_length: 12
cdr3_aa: CASSSDNYEQYF
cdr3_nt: TGTGCCAGCAGCTCCGACAACTACGAGCAGTACTTC

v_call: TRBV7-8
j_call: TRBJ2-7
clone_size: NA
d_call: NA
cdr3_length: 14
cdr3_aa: CASSPRGTQTSEYF
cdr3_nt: TGTGCCAGCAGCCCCAGAGGGACCCAGACGTCTGAGTACTTC